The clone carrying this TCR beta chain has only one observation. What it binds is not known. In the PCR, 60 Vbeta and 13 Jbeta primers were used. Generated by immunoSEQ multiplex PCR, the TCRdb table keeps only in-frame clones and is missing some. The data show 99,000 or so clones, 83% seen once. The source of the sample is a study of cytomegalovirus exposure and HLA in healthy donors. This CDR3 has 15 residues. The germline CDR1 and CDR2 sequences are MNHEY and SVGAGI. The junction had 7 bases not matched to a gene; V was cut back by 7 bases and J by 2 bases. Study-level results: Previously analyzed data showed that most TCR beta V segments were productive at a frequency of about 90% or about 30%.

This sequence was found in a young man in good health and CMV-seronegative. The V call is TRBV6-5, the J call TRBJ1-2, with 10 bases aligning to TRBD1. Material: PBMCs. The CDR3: CASTRQGARNYGYTF. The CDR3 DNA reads TGTGCCAGCACCAGACAGGGGGCGCGAAACTATGGCTACACCTTC.